The source of this T cell receptor (beta chain) is a study of T cells in Graves' hyperthyroidism and ophthalmopathy. Germline-derived CDR1 and CDR2 are DFQATT and SNEGSKA (reference sequence). This CDR3 is built from 15 residues. The J segment lost 2 bases and the V segment lost 5 bases, leaving 10 bases of the junction unmatched. Template material for amplifying TCR beta CDR3 regions consisted of RNA transcripts. An initial round of RT-PCR targeting the TCR CDR3 relied on the HTBI primer set. TCRdb reprocessed the multiplex PCR reads with MiXCR, giving one entry per CDR3 protein. This table has 660,000 or so distinct CDR3 sequences, around 20% appearing once. This clonotype was observed at least ten times.

This sequence was found in a man aged 30 to 39 with Graves' ophthalmopathy. This chain links TRBV20-1 with TRBJ2-7, with 9 bases fitting TRBD2. Sequencing was carried out using blood. CDR3 amino acids: CSARAGSGRTYEQYF. The CDR3 region has the DNA TGCAGTGCTCGGGCGGGGAGCGGGAGGACCTACGAGCAGTACTTC.